Here is one T cell receptor beta chain with its context. Only in-frame clones appear in the TCRdb table, and some are missing; sequencing was by immunoSEQ multiplex PCR. The table records 90,000 to 95,000 clones, approximately 90% of them present only once. The data originate from a study of T cell changes during pregnancy in multiple sclerosis. V was trimmed by 0 bases and J by 4 bases, leaving 9 bases between them. Germline assignment: CDR1 LGHNA and CDR2 YNFKEQ. The CDR3 has 14 residues. The chain employs TRBV4-2 and TRBJ1-2; D is ambiguous. The sample consisted of peripheral blood, taken before pregnancy. The TCR sequence derives from a female donor with multiple sclerosis, enrolled in a pregnancy study. The CDR3 sequence is CASSQDSGGYGYTF. In DNA, the CDR3 is TGTGCCAGCAGCCAAGACTCGGGAGGCTATGGCTACACCTTC.